This T cell receptor (beta chain) was sequenced in a study of cytomegalovirus exposure and HLA in healthy donors. Study as a whole: It was reported in a later analysis that the approximately 110 validation repertoires used the same platform as the approximately 670 first-cohort repertoires.

On this clone itself: Its matching antigen is unknown.

Study observations and caveats: There were 150 or so TCR beta chains listed as cytomegalovirus-associated. Accounts indicate the classifier identified cytomegalovirus status with strong specificity and sensitivity.

The V gene end was trimmed by 3 bases and the J gene end by 7 bases; junction bases not matched to a gene: 8. Germline V gene data show CDR1 as SGDLS and CDR2 as YYNGEE. The CDR3 is 16 residues long. Method: immunoSEQ multiplex PCR; TCRdb's copy keeps in-frame clones and lacks some. The table includes some 170,000 clones, around nine tenths detected once. The source is a woman in her twenties or thirties in good health and CMV-seronegative. The sequenced material came from PBMCs. V is TRBV9 and J is TRBJ2-1; 12 nucleotides match TRBD2. The DNA for the CDR3 is TGTGCCAGCAGCGAGCGACTAGCGGGGGCCGGGAATGAGCAGTTCTTC. Its protein is CASSERLAGAGNEQFF.